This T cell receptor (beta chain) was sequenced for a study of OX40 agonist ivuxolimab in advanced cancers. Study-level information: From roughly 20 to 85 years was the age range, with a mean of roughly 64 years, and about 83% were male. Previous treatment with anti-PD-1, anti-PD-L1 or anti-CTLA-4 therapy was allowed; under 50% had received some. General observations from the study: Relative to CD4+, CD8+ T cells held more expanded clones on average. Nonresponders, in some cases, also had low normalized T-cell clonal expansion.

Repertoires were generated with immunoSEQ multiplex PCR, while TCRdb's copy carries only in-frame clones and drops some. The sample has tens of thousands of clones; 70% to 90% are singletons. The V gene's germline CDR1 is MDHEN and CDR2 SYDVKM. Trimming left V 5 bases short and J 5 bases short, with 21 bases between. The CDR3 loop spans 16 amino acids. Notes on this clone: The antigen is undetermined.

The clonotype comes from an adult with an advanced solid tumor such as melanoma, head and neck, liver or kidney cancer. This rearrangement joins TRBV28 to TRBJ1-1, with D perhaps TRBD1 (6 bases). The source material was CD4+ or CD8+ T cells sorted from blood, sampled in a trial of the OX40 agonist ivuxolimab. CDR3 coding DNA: TGTGCCAGCAGTACCGGCGCTTGGACTAGGGGGACTGAAGCTTTCTTT. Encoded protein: CASSTGAWTRGTEAFF.